These 9 T cell receptor beta chains were sequenced from one sample in a study of T-cell reconstitution after alpha-beta-depleted transplantation in children. Preparation of the TCRbeta library was carried out with unique molecular identifiers. In TCRdb, the PCR reads were re-called with MiXCR into one record per CDR3 protein. The data contain approximately 390,000 distinct CDR3 sequences, roughly a tenth of them singletons. The specimen comprised PBMCs from the stem cell graft donor, sampled from the stem cell graft. The receptors were sampled from a human donor who donated a stem cell graft to a child with acute myeloid leukemia.

The chain has TRBV14 and TRBJ1-3, with a possible D match to TRBD1 (5 bases). V lost 3 bases, J lost 0 bases, and 15 bases lay in between. CDR1 SGHDN and CDR2 FVKESK come from the germline V gene. The CDR3 is 17 residues long. The CDR3 region has the DNA TGTGCCAGCAGCCAGTCCGTGGGGGAGATCTCTGGAAACACCATATATTTT. This gives the protein CASSQSVGEISGNTIYF.

The chain joins TRBV3-1 to TRBJ2-5; 9 positions agree with TRBD2. Unmatched junction bases numbered 5, after V lost 4 bases and J lost 5 bases. Germline V gene lookup returns CDR1 LGHDT and CDR2 YNNKEL (reference sequence). The CDR3 has 14 residues. DNA for the CDR3: TGTGCCAGCAGCCCTAGCGGGGCAGCGGAGACCCAGTACTTC. Its translation is CASSPSGAAETQYF.

This chain connects TRBV12-3 or TRBV12-4 to TRBJ2-1, with 8 bases aligning to TRBD1. The V gene end was trimmed by 1 base and the J gene end by 9 bases; junction bases not matched to a gene: 11. CDR3 size: 16 residues. The DNA for the CDR3 is TGTGCCAGCAGTTTAGGACCCGGGCAGGGGGCGGGTGAGCAGTTCTTC. Residues: CASSLGPGQGAGEQFF.

The chain couples TRBV7-8 to TRBJ2-1, with 13 bases that match TRBD2. The CDR3 length is 19 residues. CDR1 is SGHVS and CDR2 is FQNEAQ in the germline V gene. V gave up 6 bases and J gave up 3 bases; unmatched junction bases: 14. This chain's CDR3 is CASSSRTSGGRTSYNEQFF. The CDR3, as DNA: TGTGCCAGCAGTTCAAGGACTAGCGGGGGCCGAACAAGCTACAATGAGCAGTTCTTC.

The V and J genes are TRBV5-5 and TRBJ2-7; no definite D call. This CDR3 spans 13 amino acids. Trimming removed 2 bases at V and 6 bases at J, with 12 bases between. CDR1 and CDR2 (germline): SGHKS, YYEKEE (reference sequence). CDR3 in DNA: TGTGCCAGCAGCTTCGATAGGTTTCCCGAGCAGTACTTC. Translating it yields CASSFDRFPEQYF.

In its sample, this clonotype was seen a few times. The rearrangement uses TRBV29-1 and TRBJ1-1; D gene uncertain. Germline V gene lookup returns CDR1 SQVTM and CDR2 ANQGSEA. The germline V and J ends were trimmed by 5 bases and 2 bases, with 6 bases remaining between them. There are 11 residues in the CDR3. The CDR3 DNA reads as TGCAGCGTTCGGGAAAACACTGAAGCTTTCTTT. Translation gives CSVRENTEAFF.

The chain links TRBV6-5 to TRBJ1-1, with TRBD1 matching over 8 bases. The CDR3 extends over 17 amino acids. Trimming at V came to 0 bases and at J to 5 bases, leaving 11 bases not matched to a gene. Per the germline V gene, CDR1 is MNHEY and CDR2 is SVGAGI. The CDR3 sequence: CASSYSMGRGRSTEAFF. In DNA, the CDR3 is TGTGCCAGCAGTTACTCGATGGGCAGGGGGCGGAGTACTGAAGCTTTCTTT.

The chain links TRBV19 to TRBJ2-7; the D gene could be TRBD1 or TRBD2 (5 bases each). V gave up 8 bases and J gave up 2 bases, with 10 bases separating them. Germline CDR1 and CDR2: LNHDA and SQIVND (reference sequence). The CDR3 consists of 12 residues. The CDR3 DNA is TGTGCCAGTGGGACGTCCGCCTACGAGCAGTACTTC. This codes for CASGTSAYEQYF.

This clonotype was counted many times. The chain uses TRBV9 and TRBJ1-5; no definite D call. The CDR3 contains 15 residues. The germline V gene encodes CDR1 SGDLS and CDR2 YYNGEE. Trimming cost V 4 bases and J 0 bases, with 11 bases left between them. The CDR3 protein is CASSPTGYSNQPQHF. DNA for the CDR3: TGTGCCAGCAGCCCGACGGGGTATAGCAATCAGCCCCAGCATTTT.